Below, 20 T cell receptor beta chains from the same sample are listed, as sequenced in a study of human T cells and chemical hapten exposure. One entry per CDR3 protein results from TCRdb running MiXCR on the RACE reads. The sample includes under 450,000 distinct CDR3 sequences, around 6% of them seen just once. Time point in this sample: patch test 2, 6 weeks after DPC sensitization. The treatment: therapeutic diphenylcyclopropenone sensitization with weekly scalp DPC. Specimen: whole blood, collected in connection with sensitization to the hapten diphenylcyclopropenone (DPC). The receptors here all came from a young woman with alopecia areata. Some clones in this sample may be carry-over from other donors' samples.

This clonotype turned up a few times. This chain uses TRBV20-1 with TRBJ2-5; 15 bases agree with TRBD2. Trimming removed 5 bases from V and 3 bases from J; junction bases left unmatched: 4. This CDR3 is 15 amino acids long. Looked up from germline, CDR1 is DFQATT and CDR2 is SNEGSKA (reference sequence). CDR3 region: CSAGLAGGVKETQYF. CDR3 in DNA: TGCAGTGCTGGACTAGCGGGGGGGGTTAAAGAGACCCAGTACTTC.

In its sample, this clonotype was seen many times. The rearrangement links TRBV25-1 to TRBJ1-6; possible D gene TRBD1, 6 bases. The germline CDR1 and CDR2 sequences are MGHDK and SYGVNS. The CDR3 covers 14 residues. Trimming shortened V by 3 bases and J by 14 bases, and 17 bases separated the two germline ends. The CDR3 nucleotides read TGTGCCAGCAGTGACCACAGGGACAATCCGGCCCTCCACTTT. Translating gives CASSDHRDNPALHF.

In this sample, this clonotype turned up a few times. The chain links TRBV5-4 to TRBJ2-6, with D hard to call. Trimming removed 0 bases at V and 0 bases at J, with 7 bases between. Germline V lookup: CDR1 SGHNT, CDR2 YYREEE (reference sequence). This CDR3 region has 16 residues. CDR3 bases: TGTGCCAGCAGCTTGGAAAAGACCTCTGGGGCCAACGTCCTGACTTTC. It specifies CASSLEKTSGANVLTF.

This clonotype appeared many times. The chain joins TRBV29-1 to TRBJ1-4; 7 bases are shared with TRBD1. Germline V gene sequence: CDR1 SQVTM, CDR2 ANQGSEA. V lost 5 bases, J lost 7 bases, and 10 bases stayed unmatched. The CDR3 runs 14 residues. The CDR3, as DNA: TGCAGCGTTCTTACAGGGGCCGGAGGTGAAAAACTGTTTTTT. Amino acids: CSVLTGAGGEKLFF.

In this sample, this clonotype turned up many times. The chain recombines TRBV7-6 with TRBJ2-3, with TRBD2 as a possible D gene (6 bases). This CDR3 comprises 19 residues. Trimming took 5 bases from V and 4 from J, leaving 28 bases between them. Per the germline V gene, CDR1 is SGHVS and CDR2 is FNYEAQ. Here the CDR3 DNA reads TGTGCCAGCAGCGCGCTGACACTGGGGGTGGCTAGCGACGCAGATACGCAGTATTTT. Encoded protein: CASSALTLGVASDADTQYF. The complete variable domain, with remaining parts taken from reference TRBV7-6 and TRBJ2-3, reads GAGVSQSPRYKVTKRGQDVALRCDPISGHVSLYWYRQALGQGPEFLTYFNYEAQQDKSGLPNDRFSAERPEGSISTLTIQRTEQRDSAMYRCASSALTLGVASDADTQYFGPGTRLTVL.

The V gene is TRBV10-3, the J gene TRBJ2-7; 8 bases agree with TRBD1. CDR3 length: 14 residues. Germline CDR1 ENHRY, CDR2 SYGVKD. After removal of 6 bases from V and 6 bases from J, the junction contained 10 bases not matched to a gene. This CDR3 is CAIRTDRVSGEQYF. Here the CDR3 DNA reads TGTGCCATCAGAACGGACAGGGTCTCTGGCGAGCAGTACTTC.

This clonotype showed up many times. The chain uses TRBV4-3 and TRBJ1-3; D might be TRBD1 (5 bases). The CDR3 length is 16 residues. Trimming stripped 0 bases from V and 2 bases from J, with 11 bases between. The V gene's germline CDR1 is LGHNA and CDR2 YSLEER. The CDR3 bases are TGCGCCAGCAGCCAAGATGTCAGGGAAACTGGAAACACCATATATTTT. Its protein is CASSQDVRETGNTIYF.

This clonotype was observed at least ten times. V gene TRBV12-3 or TRBV12-4 combines with J gene TRBJ1-2; D unresolved. The V end was cut by 1 base, the J end by 4 bases, with 7 bases between. This CDR3 comprises 13 residues. This CDR3 reads CASSLGHLYGYTF. Written as DNA, the CDR3 is TGTGCCAGCAGTTTAGGACACCTCTATGGCTACACCTTC.

This clonotype was observed at least ten times. The rearrangement uses TRBV6-2 or TRBV6-3 and TRBJ2-3; 7 bases map to TRBD1. Germline lookup yields CDR1 MNHEY and CDR2 SVGEGT. The CDR3 runs 16 residues. V shed 6 bases and J 6 bases; nucleotides not matched to a gene: 15. CDR3 protein: CASSLPRSSDRDTQYF. CDR3 in DNA: TGTGCCAGCAGCCTACCCCGAAGTTCGGACAGGGATACGCAGTATTTT.

Many counts were recorded for this clonotype. Here the CDR3 reads CASSFLSGGAPETQYF. The CDR3 bases are TGTGCCAGCAGTTTTCTTAGCGGGGGGGCCCCAGAGACCCAGTACTTC. The rearrangement links TRBV12-3 or TRBV12-4 to TRBJ2-5; the match to TRBD2 covers 11 bases. Unmatched junction bases numbered 7, after V lost 3 bases and J lost 4 bases. The CDR3 contains 16 residues.

In this sample, this clonotype turned up many times. V is TRBV6-1 and J is TRBJ1-5; D is ambiguous. The CDR3 length is 18 residues. Germline CDR1 reads MNHNS; CDR2 reads SASEGT. Trimming took 5 bases from V and 0 from J, leaving 20 bases between them. The CDR3 is CASSNLRGNHYSNQPQHF. For the CDR3, the DNA is TGTGCCAGCAGTAACCTGAGAGGGAACCATTATAGCAATCAGCCCCAGCATTTT.

This clonotype was seen repeatedly, ten times or more. The chain employs TRBV7-2 and TRBJ1-4; D might be TRBD1 (5 bases). CDR1 is SGHTA, CDR2 FQGNSA, per germline. V was shortened by 2 bases and J by 4 bases, with 8 bases between the two germline ends. CDR3 length: 14 residues. The CDR3 DNA sequence: TGTGCCAGCAGCTTACGGGGCATTAATGAAAAACTGTTTTTT. The encoded protein is CASSLRGINEKLFF.

This rearrangement joins TRBV20-1 to TRBJ2-3; 9 nucleotides agree with TRBD2. The V gene's germline CDR1 is DFQATT and CDR2 SNEGSKA (reference sequence). J lost 0 bases, V lost 1 base, and 11 bases had no gene match. The CDR3 is made up of 18 amino acids. The CDR3 sequence: CSARGQRTSAPSTDTQYF. As DNA, the CDR3 is TGCAGTGCTAGAGGGCAACGGACTAGCGCTCCTAGCACAGATACGCAGTATTTT.

This clonotype was seen a few times. The V call is TRBV6-2 or TRBV6-3, the J call TRBJ1-5, with 8 bases aligning to TRBD1. The CDR3 runs to 19 residues. The junction had 12 bases not matched to a gene; V was cut back by 2 bases and J by 0 bases. Germline V gives CDR1 MNHEY, CDR2 SVGEGT. The CDR3 DNA follows: TGTGCCAGCAGTTACCGGACAGGGACCGATCACTATAGCAATCAGCCCCAGCATTTT. Its translation is CASSYRTGTDHYSNQPQHF.

The genes are TRBV28 and TRBJ2-7; TRBD1 might be the D (5 bases). V lost 10 bases to trimming and J lost 3 bases, with 16 bases between them. Germline-derived CDR1 and CDR2 are MDHEN and SYDVKM. CDR3 size: 13 residues. CDR3 nucleotide sequence: TGTGCCAACAAACTGGACAAGAACTACGAGCAGTACTTC. Its protein is CANKLDKNYEQYF.

In its sample, this clonotype was seen a few times. The chain couples TRBV18 to TRBJ1-2, with TRBD1 matching over 8 bases. Germline CDR1 reads KGHSH; CDR2 reads LQKENI. After removal of 3 bases from V and 1 base from J, the junction contained 7 bases not matched to a gene. The CDR3 has 16 amino acids. CDR3 DNA: TGTGCCAGCTCACCCCGAGAGACAGGGGATAACTATGGCTACACCTTC. Its protein is CASSPRETGDNYGYTF.

In this sample, this clonotype turned up many times. The genes are TRBV20-1 and TRBJ1-5; D is perhaps TRBD1 (5 bases). Between the trimmed V and J ends, which lost 7 bases and 3 bases, there was a span of 10 bases. CDR3 length equals 12 residues. CDR1 and CDR2 from the germline V gene are DFQATT and SNEGSKA (reference sequence). CDR3 protein: CSVGQTNQPQHF. The DNA for the CDR3 is TGCAGTGTGGGGCAGACCAATCAGCCCCAGCATTTT.

The chain couples TRBV7-2 to TRBJ2-7, with a weak D call TRBD1 (5 bases). Trimming shortened V by 5 bases and J by 10 bases, and 12 bases separated the two germline ends. From germline, CDR1 is SGHTA and CDR2 FQGNSA. The CDR3 extends over 11 amino acids. CDR3 in DNA: TGTGCCAGCAGCCAGGGTCAGACTCAGTACTTC. Translated, it gives CASSQGQTQYF. Variable domain in full (rest from reference TRBV7-2 and TRBJ2-7): GAGVSQSPSNKVTEKGKDVELRCDPISGHTALYWYRQSLGQGLEFLIYFQGNSAPDKSGLPSDRFSAERTGGSVSTLTIQRTQQEDSAVYLCASSQGQTQYFGPGTRLTVT.

In its sample, this clonotype was seen many times. J is TRBJ1-5 and V is TRBV6-2 or TRBV6-3, with D tentatively TRBD1 (5 bases). The CDR3 extends over 16 amino acids. V dropped 3 bases and J dropped 1 base, with 13 bases sitting between them. Per the germline V gene, CDR1 is MNHEY and CDR2 is SVGEGT. This CDR3 is CASSYYQGGSNQPQHF. In DNA form, the CDR3 reads TGTGCCAGCAGTTATTATCAGGGCGGAAGCAATCAGCCCCAGCATTTT.

The table lists this clonotype with many counts. For the CDR3, the DNA is TGTGCCAGCAGCCTCTTTTCCGGTTTTGAGCAGTACTTC. Protein sequence: CASSLFSGFEQYF. The chain has TRBV3-1 and TRBJ2-7; the D is unclear. The CDR3 spans 13 residues. The V gene's germline CDR1 is LGHDT and CDR2 YNNKEL (reference sequence). The V end lost 4 bases, the J end lost 7 bases, and 14 bases lay between the germline ends.